This is a list of T cell receptor beta chains from one sample in a study of long-term antiretroviral therapy in people with HIV. Profiled with immunoSEQ multiplex PCR; TCRdb holds only in-frame clones, not every one. The sample lists tens of thousands of clones; 83% were seen once. Sequenced here: unsorted PBMCs, sampled 0.4 years after starting antiretroviral therapy. Receptor source: a man aged 50-59 years with HIV. Both conserved end residues are part of each CDR3. The D gene is left open where the match is weak. Clone size is shown for a subset of rows, as once, few, many or a class of expanded clone.

TGTGCCAGCAGCCAGACCCGGGGGGGAGCTTTCTTT	CASSQTRGGAFF	-	few	12	TRBV28	TRBJ1-1
TGTGCCAGCAGCAGGAGTGTGGGGGTGGGAAAACTGTTTTTT	CASSRSVGVGKLFF	-	-	14	TRBV5-6	TRBJ1-4
TGCGCCAGCAGCCAGGACTTCGACGGTAGCACAGATACGCAGTATTTT	CASSQDFDGSTDTQYF	-	-	16	TRBV4-3	TRBJ2-3
TGCAGCGTTGAAGATCTCGTACGAAGAGATGGCTACACCTTC	CSVEDLVRRDGYTF	-	-	14	TRBV29-1	TRBJ1-2
TGTGCCAGCAGTCCATCCCCGGACAGTTGGGACACTGAAGCTTTCTTT	CASSPSPDSWDTEAFF	-	-	16	TRBV28	TRBJ1-1
TGTGCCAGCTCACGAGAAACAGGGGGTTACAGCAATCAGCCCCAGCATTTT	CASSRETGGYSNQPQHF	TRBD1	-	17	TRBV18	TRBJ1-5
TGTGCCAGCAGATTTAGGGGGGACCAAGAGACCCAGTACTTC	CASRFRGDQETQYF	-	-	14	TRBV2	TRBJ2-5
TGTGCCAGCAGTTACCTAGCGGGCACCGGGGAGCTGTTTTTT	CASSYLAGTGELFF	TRBD2	-	14	TRBV28	TRBJ2-2
TGTGCCAGCAGCAAAGACAGACTCACCTATGGCTACACCTTC	CASSKDRLTYGYTF	-	once	14	TRBV11-2	TRBJ1-2
TGTGCCAGCAGCTTAGGGATAGCCGCCCACGAGCAGTACTTC	CASSLGIAAHEQYF	-	-	14	TRBV7-9	TRBJ2-7
TGTGCCAGCAGCTTTCGGAAGAGCACTGAAGCTTTCTTT	CASSFRKSTEAFF	-	once	13	TRBV7-6	TRBJ1-1
TGCGCCAGCAGCCCTTATGACAGTAACTACGAGCAGTACTTC	CASSPYDSNYEQYF	-	-	14	TRBV5-1	TRBJ2-7
TGTGCCAGAAGCCAAAGGAGAGGACCACAGGGACTGAATGGCTACACCTTC	CARSQRRGPQGLNGYTF	-	-	17	TRBV5-3	TRBJ1-2
TGTGCCAGCAGCTTAACCCCGCCGGGAGAATACAATCAGCCCCAGCATTTT	CASSLTPPGEYNQPQHF	-	-	17	TRBV7-9	TRBJ1-5
TGCGCCAGCAGCCCCGGGACCTCCTGGAGCTACGAGCAGTACTTC	CASSPGTSWSYEQYF	-	-	15	TRBV4-3	TRBJ2-7
TGTGCCAGCAGCGCACTACAGATTCCCCAGGAGACCCAGTACTTC	CASSALQIPQETQYF	-	-	15	TRBV11-2	TRBJ2-5
TGCGCCAGCAGCTACGACTCCCTCCCCCAAGAGACCCAGTACTTC	CASSYDSLPQETQYF	-	-	15	TRBV5-1	TRBJ2-5
TGTGCCACCTGGACTAGCGGGGGCCACTACGAGCAGTACTTC	CATWTSGGHYEQYF	TRBD2	-	14	TRBV28	TRBJ2-7
TGTGCCAGCAGCGCTAGTAAAATCGGGGAGGAAGAGACCCAGTACTTC	CASSASKIGEEETQYF	-	few	16	TRBV9	TRBJ2-5
TGTGCCAGCAGTTTAGAGGGATCGTCTGGAAACACCATATATTTT	CASSLEGSSGNTIYF	-	-	15	TRBV28	TRBJ1-3
TGTGCCAGCGGGCACGGGGAGCTGTTTTTT	CASGHGELFF	-	few	10	TRBV2	TRBJ2-2
TGTGCCAGTAGTGGGGGTAGCCGGGATTTTTACAATGAGCAGTTCTTC	CASSGGSRDFYNEQFF	-	-	16	TRBV19	TRBJ2-1
TGTGCCAGTAGTGTGGGAGGGGCACCCTACGAGCAGTACTTC	CASSVGGAPYEQYF	TRBD2	once	14	TRBV19	TRBJ2-7
TGTGCCAGCTCCCAGACGGAATCCTACGAGCAGTACTTC	CASSQTESYEQYF	-	-	13	TRBV18	TRBJ2-7
TGTGCCAGCAGCTTCCGCGACGGATATGGCTACACCTTC	CASSFRDGYGYTF	-	-	13	TRBV9	TRBJ1-2
TGCGCCAGCCGTAGTGGGACAGAATCAGACCCCCAGCATTTT	CASRSGTESDPQHF	TRBD1	once	14	TRBV5-1	TRBJ1-5
TGCGCCAGCAGTTCTTTTTTCGGGGAGGCGGGTGAAAAACTGTTTTTT	CASSSFFGEAGEKLFF	-	few	16	TRBV5-1	TRBJ1-4
TGTGCCAGCAGTTTAGGGACAGGTCTTTTGGGCTACACCTTC	CASSLGTGLLGYTF	TRBD1	-	14	TRBV28	TRBJ1-2
TGTGCCAGCAGTCCCTCTGGGGTTCCAGGTTCACCCCTCCACTTT	CASSPSGVPGSPLHF	-	-	15	TRBV27	TRBJ1-6
TGCAGCGTCGCCAGGGGTTTGGAGAATTACGAGCAGTACTTC	CSVARGLENYEQYF	-	-	14	TRBV29-1	TRBJ2-7
TGTGCCAGCAGCCGGGACAACTCCTACGAGCAGTACTTC	CASSRDNSYEQYF	-	-	13	TRBV5-4	TRBJ2-7
TGCGCCAGCAGCTTGGGAGGGTACCAAGAGACCCAGTACTTC	CASSLGGYQETQYF	-	-	14	TRBV5-1	TRBJ2-5
TGTGCCAGCATCCCCGGGACACCTGGAAACACCATATATTTT	CASIPGTPGNTIYF	-	-	14	TRBV28	TRBJ1-3
TGTGCCAGTACCTACCCCGGGGAGACCCAGTACTTC	CASTYPGETQYF	-	-	12	TRBV2	TRBJ2-5
TGCAGCGTTGACAAGAGGGGGGACCCTACAGATACGCAGTATTTT	CSVDKRGDPTDTQYF	-	-	15	TRBV29-1	TRBJ2-3
TGTGCCAGCAGCCCCCAGGCCTCCCATGCCAAAAACATTCAGTACTTC	CASSPQASHAKNIQYF	-	-	16	TRBV7-3	TRBJ2-4
TGCGCCAGCAGTCAAATCCCCGGGTATGAGCAGTACTTC	CASSQIPGYEQYF	-	-	13	TRBV23-1	TRBJ2-7
TGTGCCAGCAGCCCCTCTTTTTTAGGTTCTGGAAACACCATATATTTT	CASSPSFLGSGNTIYF	-	-	16	TRBV11-2	TRBJ1-3
TGTGCCAGCAGCCTTCAAAGGGATCAGCCCCAGCATTTT	CASSLQRDQPQHF	-	-	13	TRBV4-2	TRBJ1-5
TGCGCCAGCAGCCCTATTAGCGGGGGGGCAACCGGGGAGCTGTTTTTT	CASSPISGGATGELFF	TRBD2	few	16	TRBV4-1	TRBJ2-2
TGTGCCAGCAGCTCGGGACTGTACACCGGGGAGCTGTTTTTT	CASSSGLYTGELFF	-	-	14	TRBV7-3	TRBJ2-2
TGTGCCAGCAGTGCCGGGTCCGCCTACGAGCAGTACTTC	CASSAGSAYEQYF	-	-	13	TRBV28	TRBJ2-7